The sequence of this T cell receptor (beta chain) was determined in a study of T cells after yellow fever vaccination. Study-level findings and limits: Most clones from primary vaccination were detected again post-booster (just under 97% CD4, 70% to 90% CD8).

To note about this clonotype: Its antigen is undetermined.

CDR1 LNHDA and CDR2 SQIVND come from the germline V gene (reference sequence). This CDR3 spans 16 amino acids. Trimming took off 10 bases at V and 0 bases at J, with 16 bases between the two ends. TCRdb reprocessed the 5' RACE reads with MiXCR, giving one entry per CDR3 protein. The sample consists of some 150,000 distinct CDR3 sequences, 9.5% to 12% of them appearing once. V is TRBV19 and J is TRBJ2-6; D assignment may be TRBD1 or TRBD2 (5 bases each). The clonotype was recovered from a young man who received the YFV17D yellow fever vaccine. The source was CD8+ T cells sorted from PBMCs, collected 15 days after the yellow fever booster vaccination. In DNA form, the CDR3 reads TGTGCCACCAGCCGGGGCAGCAACTCTGGGGCCAACGTCCTGACTTTC. Translation: CATSRGSNSGANVLTF.